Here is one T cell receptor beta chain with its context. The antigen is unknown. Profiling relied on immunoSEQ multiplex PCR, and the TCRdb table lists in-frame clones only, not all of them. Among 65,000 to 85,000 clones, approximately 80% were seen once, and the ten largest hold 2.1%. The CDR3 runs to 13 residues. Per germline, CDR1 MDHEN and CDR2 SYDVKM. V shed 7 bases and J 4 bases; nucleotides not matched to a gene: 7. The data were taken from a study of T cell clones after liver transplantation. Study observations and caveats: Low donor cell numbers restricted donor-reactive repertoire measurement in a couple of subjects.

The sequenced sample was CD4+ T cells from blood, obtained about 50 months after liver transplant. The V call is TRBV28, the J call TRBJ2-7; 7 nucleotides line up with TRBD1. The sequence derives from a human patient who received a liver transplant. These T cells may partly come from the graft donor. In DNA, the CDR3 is TGTGCCAGCACCCCTGGGGACAGATACGAGCAGTACTTC. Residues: CASTPGDRYEQYF. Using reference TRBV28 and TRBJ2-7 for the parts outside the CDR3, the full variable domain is DVKVTQSSRYLVKRTGEKVFLECVQDMDHENMFWYRQDPGLGLRLIYFSYDVKMKEKGDIPEGYSVSREKKERFSLILESASTNQTSMYLCASTPGDRYEQYFGPGTRLTVT.